These 25 T cell receptor beta chains were sequenced from one sample in a study of long-term antiretroviral therapy in people with HIV. Version v3.0 of the immunoSEQ assay was performed at survey level. Sequencing was performed with immunoSEQ multiplex PCR; in TCRdb, only in-frame clones are kept and a portion is missing. Among more than 30,000 clones listed, 75% to 85% were seen once. The sample here was unsorted PBMCs, taken 1.9 years after starting antiretroviral therapy. The receptors originated from a man in his late teens or twenties with HIV.

The chain uses TRBV28 and TRBJ1-5, with D uncertain. Between the trimmed V and J ends, which lost 1 base and 7 bases, there was a span of 5 bases. CDR3 length: 12 amino acids. The V gene's germline CDR1 is MDHEN and CDR2 SYDVKM. CDR3 sequence reads: CASSLYGQPQHF. The CDR3 coding sequence is TGTGCCAGCAGTTTATATGGGCAGCCCCAGCATTTT.

The rearrangement joins TRBV7-2 to TRBJ2-5; TRBD2 agrees at 8 bases. Trimming removed 2 bases from V and 6 bases from J; junction bases left unmatched: 2. The CDR3 runs 13 residues. Germline V gene lookup returns CDR1 SGHTA and CDR2 FQGNSA. DNA for the CDR3: TGTGCCAGCAGCTTACTAGCGGGTCAGACCCAGTACTTC. Amino acids: CASSLLAGQTQYF.

The V and J genes are TRBV15 and TRBJ1-2; possibly TRBD1 for D (6 bases). The CDR3 spans 15 residues. The germline gives CDR1 LNHNV, CDR2 YYDKDF (reference sequence). With 0 bases removed from V and 4 bases from J, the gap between germline ends came to 12 bases. CDR3 in amino acids: CATSRDRGTVYGYTF. Here the CDR3 DNA reads TGTGCCACCAGCAGAGATAGGGGGACGGTCTATGGCTACACCTTC.

This clone was detected only once. The chain recombines TRBV4-2 with TRBJ1-2; no definite D call. The CDR3 extends over 15 amino acids. V gave up 1 base and J gave up 1 base, with 10 bases separating them. Per the germline V gene, CDR1 is LGHNA and CDR2 is YNFKEQ. CDR3 region: CASSQVAADNYGYTF. The CDR3 DNA reads as TGTGCCAGCAGCCAAGTGGCCGCGGATAACTATGGCTACACCTTC.

This clone appeared a few times. The chain has TRBV9 and TRBJ1-2, with D perhaps TRBD1 (6 bases). The V end lost 2 bases, the J end lost 4 bases, and 18 bases lay between the germline ends. The CDR3 runs to 16 residues. The germline V gene has CDR1 SGDLS and CDR2 YYNGEE. CDR3 residues: CASSVPRSGELYGYTF. CDR3 in DNA: TGTGCCAGCAGCGTGCCCCGGTCAGGGGAACTCTATGGCTACACCTTC.

The gene calls are TRBV7-2 and TRBJ2-2, with D unresolved. V was pared by 4 bases and J by 1 base, with 13 bases between. CDR1 is SGHTA, CDR2 FQGNSA, per germline. The CDR3 is made up of 16 amino acids. The CDR3 sequence: CASSYTRVLNTGELFF. The CDR3 DNA reads as TGTGCCAGCAGCTATACCCGGGTCCTGAACACCGGGGAGCTGTTTTTT.

The rearrangement links TRBV11-2 to TRBJ1-4, with TRBD1 matching 10 bases. V was pared by 3 bases and J by 3 bases, with 10 bases of the junction left unmatched. CDR3 length: 18 amino acids. The V gene's germline CDR1 is SGHAT and CDR2 FQNNGV. CDR3 DNA sequence: TGTGCCAGCAGCTTCGGACAGGGGGTACAATCAGCTAATGAAAAACTGTTTTTT. Translated, it gives CASSFGQGVQSANEKLFF.

The V gene is TRBV19, the J gene TRBJ1-2, with unresolved D. Germline CDR1 reads LNHDA; CDR2 reads SQIVND (reference sequence). This CDR3 comprises 14 residues. V lost 2 bases and J lost 8, with 15 bases in between. The CDR3 here is CASSIYLDGGGYTF. The CDR3 bases are TGTGCCAGTAGTATATACCTAGACGGCGGAGGCTACACCTTC. The full variable domain, rest sourced from reference TRBV19 and TRBJ1-2, is DGGITQSPKYLFRKEGQNVTLSCEQNLNHDAMYWYRQDPGQGLRLIYYSQIVNDFQKGDIAEGYSVSREKKESFPLTVTSAQKNPTAFYLCASSIYLDGGGYTFGSGTRLTVV.

This chain joins TRBV7-8 and TRBJ2-3, with D perhaps matching TRBD2 (6 bases). Germline V gives CDR1 SGHVS, CDR2 FQNEAQ. This CDR3 has 16 residues. The V and J ends lost 2 bases and 5 bases respectively, with 17 bases between them. For the CDR3, the DNA is TGTGCCAGCAGCTTATCAGGAGGGCAATCTCAAGATACGCAGTATTTT. Translating it yields CASSLSGGQSQDTQYF.

The V call is TRBV28, the J call TRBJ1-2, with D unresolved. CDR3 length: 11 residues. The germline V gene has CDR1 MDHEN and CDR2 SYDVKM. Trimming cost V 6 bases and J 8 bases, with 10 bases left between them. CDR3 region: CASSLGRGYTF. CDR3 nucleotide sequence: TGTGCCAGCAGCCTAGGCCGCGGCTACACCTTC.

CDR3 bases: TGTGCCAGCCAGGGGGCAGGGGGAGTCACTGAAGCTTTCTTT. Translating it yields CASQGAGGVTEAFF. The chain links TRBV5-6 to TRBJ1-1; 8 nucleotides match TRBD1. The CDR3 is 14 residues long. After removal of 7 bases from V and 4 bases from J, the junction contained 9 bases not matched to a gene. CDR1 is SGHDT and CDR2 is YYEEEE in the germline V gene.

This clone turned up a few times. The chain recombines TRBV6-1 with TRBJ1-2, with D hard to call. CDR3 length: 14 residues. The germline V and J ends were trimmed by 4 bases and 1 base, with 10 bases remaining between them. Germline V gene sequence: CDR1 MNHNS, CDR2 SASEGT. CDR3 residues: CASSARADNYGYTF. The CDR3 region has the DNA TGTGCCAGCAGTGCGAGAGCTGATAACTATGGCTACACCTTC.

V is TRBV27 and J is TRBJ2-1, with 8 positions matching TRBD1. CDR3 length equals 14 residues. Germline V gene sequence: CDR1 MNHEY, CDR2 SMNVEV (reference sequence). V lost 6 bases to trimming and J lost 8 bases; unmatched junction nucleotides: 9. The CDR3 protein is CASSTHDRGDEQFF. The CDR3 nucleotides read TGTGCCAGCAGCACACATGACAGGGGTGATGAGCAGTTCTTC.

The chain carries TRBV6-1 and TRBJ1-4, with 8 bases matching TRBD1. J lost 5 bases, V lost 6 bases, and 8 bases had no gene match. Germline-derived CDR1 and CDR2 are MNHNS and SASEGT. There are 15 residues in the CDR3. The CDR3 DNA sequence: TGTGCCAGCAGGGAAACAGGGGGTTCAAATGAAAAACTGTTTTTT. It codes for CASRETGGSNEKLFF.

The rearrangement uses TRBV11-1 and TRBJ1-5, with D unresolved. Germline V gives CDR1 SGHAT, CDR2 FQDESV (reference sequence). The CDR3 runs 13 residues. V was trimmed by 1 base and J by 6 bases, leaving 7 bases between them. CDR3 region: CASSLERGQPQHF. CDR3 bases: TGTGCCAGCAGCTTAGAGCGAGGTCAGCCCCAGCATTTT.

V is TRBV25-1 and J is TRBJ2-2; D may be TRBD2 (6 bases). V dropped 0 bases and J dropped 4 bases, with 15 bases sitting between them. Germline assignment: CDR1 MGHDK and CDR2 SYGVNS. CDR3 length equals 17 residues. The CDR3 bases are TGTGCCAGCAGTGAATATACCCGACCGGAGGGCACCGGGGAGCTGTTTTTT. Amino acids: CASSEYTRPEGTGELFF.

The chain combines TRBV4-1 with TRBJ1-5, with 7 bases matching TRBD1. CDR3 size: 18 residues. CDR1 is MGHRA, CDR2 YSYEKL, per germline. Trimming removed 0 bases from V and 2 bases from J; junction bases left unmatched: 10. CDR3 sequence (DNA): TGCGCCAGCAGCCAAGAATTAACCCGGGACAGAGGCAATCAGCCCCAGCATTTT. This sequence encodes CASSQELTRDRGNQPQHF.

The chain joins TRBV11-1 to TRBJ1-1, with 7 bases fitting TRBD1. There are 17 residues in the CDR3. V trimming: 2 bases; J trimming: 1 base; junction bases outside the gene matches: 10. Germline V lookup: CDR1 SGHAT, CDR2 FQDESV (reference sequence). The CDR3 sequence is CASSLRDSLSPNTEAFF. The CDR3, as DNA: TGTGCCAGCAGCTTAAGGGACAGCCTCTCCCCGAACACTGAAGCTTTCTTT.

The V gene is TRBV7-3, the J gene TRBJ2-7, with no clear D. Deletions cut 1 base from V and 3 bases from J, with 7 bases between. The CDR3 is made up of 13 amino acids. CDR1 and CDR2 from the germline V gene are SGHTA and FQGTGA. The CDR3 here is CASSLMGNYEQYF. As DNA, the CDR3 is TGTGCCAGCAGCTTAATGGGAAACTACGAGCAGTACTTC. Using reference TRBV7-3 and TRBJ2-7 for the parts outside the CDR3, the full variable domain is GAGVSQTPSNKVTEKGKYVELRCDPISGHTALYWYRQSLGQGPEFLIYFQGTGAADDSGLPNDRFFAVRPEGSVSTLKIQRTERGDSAVYLCASSLMGNYEQYFGPGTRLTVT.

The chain has TRBV19 and TRBJ1-1; D is undetermined. Germline V gene sequence: CDR1 LNHDA, CDR2 SQIVND (reference sequence). The CDR3 covers 14 residues. Trimming left V 5 bases short and J 9 bases short, with 19 bases between. CDR3 coding DNA: TGTGCCAGTAGTGCCCGATTGAACAGCCCGAAAGCTTTCTTT. Encoded protein: CASSARLNSPKAFF.

The chain is built from TRBV10-3 and TRBJ1-2; D gene unclear. The CDR3 covers 15 residues. V lost 2 bases to trimming and J lost 2 bases, with 12 bases between them. The germline V gene has CDR1 ENHRY and CDR2 SYGVKD. The CDR3 here is CAISERLSGNYGYTF. CDR3 DNA: TGTGCCATCAGTGAGAGGTTATCGGGGAACTATGGCTACACCTTC.

This clone was recorded a few times. At the DNA level, this CDR3 is encoded by other sequences in the same sample as well. The gene calls are TRBV28 and TRBJ2-1; D ambiguous. The CDR3 extends over 13 amino acids. V lost 8 bases and J lost 1, with 9 bases in between. CDR1 MDHEN and CDR2 SYDVKM come from the germline V gene. The CDR3: CASRGSSYNEQFF. CDR3 bases: TGTGCCAGCCGCGGATCTTCCTACAATGAGCAGTTCTTC.

The chain couples TRBV10-1 to TRBJ2-7, with 8 bases fitting TRBD1. After removal of 2 bases from V and 4 bases from J, the junction contained 10 bases not matched to a gene. The length of the CDR3 is 16 residues. Germline lookup yields CDR1 WNHNN and CDR2 SYGVQD (reference sequence). The CDR3 protein is CASSEQVGRGRYEQYF. CDR3 coding DNA: TGCGCCAGCAGTGAGCAGGTGGGCAGGGGGCGATACGAGCAGTACTTC.

Only one count was recorded for this clone. The genes are TRBV9 and TRBJ1-1; perhaps TRBD1 as D (6 bases). The length of the CDR3 is 14 residues. Germline V gene sequence: CDR1 SGDLS, CDR2 YYNGEE. Trimming pared 3 bases from V and 5 bases from J, leaving 14 bases between. The CDR3 reads CASSAGVRETEAFF. The CDR3, as DNA: TGTGCCAGCAGCGCAGGGGTGCGAGAGACTGAAGCTTTCTTT.

V is TRBV7-9 and J is TRBJ1-4; 7 bases line up with TRBD1. The CDR3 is made up of 16 amino acids. Germline V gene lookup returns CDR1 SEHNR and CDR2 FQNEAQ (reference sequence). The ends lost 2 bases at V and 4 bases at J; junction bases unmatched: 7. The chain's CDR3 is CASSLQPGGLNEKLFF. In DNA form, the CDR3 reads TGTGCCAGCAGCTTACAGCCAGGGGGACTTAATGAAAAACTGTTTTTT.